This is a list of T cell receptor beta chains from one sample in a study of molecular identifiers for immune sequencing clone quantification. TCRdb redid the calling of the PCR reads with MiXCR, one entry per CDR3 protein. The repertoire has under 800,000 distinct CDR3 sequences, about 25% of them found once; the top ten carry approximately 0.75%. The source material was naive CD8+ T cells from blood, with Jurkat cell RNA spiked in. All receptors come from a human donor in good health. Some libraries in this study had Jurkat cell RNA spiked in. The CDR3 runs from the conserved cysteine through the conserved F or W. The D gene is left open where the match is weak. A row's size may be missing; if present it is once, few, many or a size class.

>TRBJ1-2|NA|few|TRBV9
CASSVAIGGRDYGYTF
TGTGCCAGCAGCGTAGCTATAGGGGGGCGAGACTATGGCTACACCTTC
>TRBJ2-7|NA|many|TRBV27
CASSLLGGHEQYF
TGTGCCAGCAGTTTACTAGGGGGGCACGAGCAGTACTTC
>TRBJ2-7|NA|many|TRBV7-9
CASSYRGEQYF
TGTGCCAGCAGCTATCGAGGAGAGCAGTACTTC
>TRBJ1-5|TRBD1|NA|TRBV20-1
CSARAGGNRNQPQHF
TGCAGTGCCCGGGCAGGGGGTAACCGCAATCAGCCCCAGCATTTT
>TRBJ2-7|TRBD1|many|TRBV20-1
CSAPGQGVEQYF
TGCAGTGCTCCGGGACAGGGTGTGGAGCAGTACTTC
>TRBJ2-7|NA|few|TRBV12-3/TRBV12-4
CASSLYEGTYEQYF
TGTGCCAGCAGTTTGTATGAAGGGACCTACGAGCAGTACTTC
>TRBJ1-2|TRBD1|NA|TRBV7-9
CASSLGTGNYGYTF
TGTGCCAGCAGCTTAGGGACAGGGAACTATGGCTACACCTTC
>TRBJ2-7|TRBD2|many|TRBV7-9
CASSFSGLAGIDEQYF
TGTGCCAGCAGCTTCTCCGGACTAGCGGGAATCGACGAGCAGTACTTC
>TRBJ1-1|NA|few|TRBV4-1
CASSHTSTGGLGEAFF
TGCGCCAGCAGCCATACCTCGACAGGTGGTCTAGGTGAAGCTTTCTTT
>TRBJ2-7|NA|NA|TRBV11-2
CASSRRAPDEQYF
TGTGCCAGCAGCCGAAGGGCTCCCGACGAGCAGTACTTC
>TRBJ1-1|NA|NA|TRBV2
CASSEEGVWMNTEAFF
TGTGCCAGCAGTGAAGAGGGGGTTTGGATGAACACTGAAGCTTTCTTT
>TRBJ1-6|NA|NA|TRBV7-9
CASSLGGTGNNSPLHF
TGTGCCAGCAGTCTCGGCGGGACCGGTAATAATTCACCCCTCCACTTT
>TRBJ1-1|NA|NA|TRBV18
CASSLVGRRTEAFF
TGTGCCAGCTCACTTGTAGGGAGGCGCACTGAAGCTTTCTTT
>TRBJ2-5|NA|many|TRBV29-1
CSSKPGPKVETQYF
TGCAGCAGCAAGCCGGGACCGAAGGTGGAGACCCAGTACTTC
>TRBJ2-5|NA|many|TRBV7-6
CASSLGTGGGGETQYF
TGTGCCAGCAGCTTAGGGACAGGAGGCGGGGGAGAGACCCAGTACTTC
>TRBJ2-7|NA|NA|TRBV30
CAWSSGSPGARLDF
TGTGCCTGGAGTTCAGGGTCACCGGGGGCGAGGTTGGACTTC
>TRBJ2-3|TRBD1|many|TRBV5-1
CASSSLPGQDTTDTQYF
TGCGCCAGCAGCTCGCTCCCCGGACAGGACACCACAGATACGCAGTATTTT
>TRBJ2-7|NA|few|TRBV24-1
CATSHGVSNEQYF
TGTGCCACCAGTCATGGGGTGTCCAACGAGCAGTACTTC
>TRBJ1-1|NA|many|TRBV7-9
CASSYVVRTENTEAFF
TGTGCCAGCAGCTATGTTGTCAGGACAGAGAACACTGAAGCTTTCTTT
>TRBJ2-7|TRBD1|NA|TRBV11-2
CASSFQDRPYEQYF
TGTGCCAGCAGCTTTCAGGACAGGCCCTACGAGCAGTACTTC
>TRBJ2-7|NA|NA|TRBV25-1
CASSEWGRLGYEQYF
TGTGCCAGCAGTGAATGGGGGCGTCTGGGATACGAGCAGTACTTC
>TRBJ2-5|NA|NA|TRBV7-2
CASSYPRGGAWGKETQYF
TGTGCCAGCAGCTACCCCCGGGGTGGAGCGTGGGGTAAAGAGACCCAGTACTTC
>TRBJ2-7|NA|NA|TRBV5-4
CASSFSLSYEQHF
TGTGCCAGCAGCTTTTCTTTAAGCTACGAGCAGCACTTC
>TRBJ2-1|NA|NA|TRBV7-2
CASSFGFLSYNEQFF
TGTGCCAGCAGCTTCGGGTTCCTCTCATACAATGAGCAGTTCTTC
>TRBJ2-7|NA|NA|TRBV6-2/TRBV6-3
CASSYSGERYF
TGTGCCAGCAGTTACTCCGGGGAGCGGTACTTC
>TRBJ2-7|TRBD1|NA|TRBV27
CASRMTGGEGYEQYF
TGTGCCAGCAGGATGACAGGGGGGGAGGGCTACGAGCAGTACTTC
>TRBJ1-4|NA|NA|TRBV9
CASSPGGGSNEKLFF
TGTGCCAGCAGCCCCGGGGGGGGCTCTAATGAAAAACTGTTTTTT
>TRBJ1-1|NA|many|TRBV30
CAWSLQGNTEAFF
TGTGCCTGGAGCCTACAGGGGAACACTGAAGCTTTCTTT
>TRBJ2-7|NA|few|TRBV4-2
CASSQNAGFVEQYF
TGTGCCAGCAGCCAAAATGCTGGGTTTGTAGAGCAGTACTTC
>TRBJ1-1|NA|many|TRBV29-1
CSVVVPTDEAFF
TGCAGCGTTGTTGTTCCCACCGATGAAGCTTTCTTT
>TRBJ2-4|NA|NA|TRBV6-2/TRBV6-3
CASSYSSTTDLIFIQYF
TGTGCCAGCAGTTACTCTTCTACAACAGACCTGATTTTCATTCAGTACTTC
>TRBJ2-3|TRBD2|many|TRBV7-9
CASSSLAGIGTDTQYF
TGTGCCAGCAGCTCCCTAGCGGGGATAGGCACAGATACGCAGTATTTT
>TRBJ2-7|TRBD1|many|TRBV7-2
CASSLGTGYYEQYF
TGTGCCAGCAGCTTAGGGACAGGGTATTACGAGCAGTACTTC
>TRBJ1-5|NA|NA|TRBV4-1
CACSPSSTGGQPQHF
TGCGCCTGCAGCCCCAGCTCTACTGGCGGTCAGCCCCAGCATTTT
>TRBJ1-1|NA|few|TRBV13
CASSFRGSGNTEAFF
TGTGCCAGCAGCTTTCGGGGTTCGGGGAACACTGAAGCTTTCTTT
>TRBJ1-2|TRBD1|many|TRBV27
CASSSPRQGNYGYTF
TGTGCCAGCAGTTCACCCCGACAGGGTAACTATGGCTACACCTTC